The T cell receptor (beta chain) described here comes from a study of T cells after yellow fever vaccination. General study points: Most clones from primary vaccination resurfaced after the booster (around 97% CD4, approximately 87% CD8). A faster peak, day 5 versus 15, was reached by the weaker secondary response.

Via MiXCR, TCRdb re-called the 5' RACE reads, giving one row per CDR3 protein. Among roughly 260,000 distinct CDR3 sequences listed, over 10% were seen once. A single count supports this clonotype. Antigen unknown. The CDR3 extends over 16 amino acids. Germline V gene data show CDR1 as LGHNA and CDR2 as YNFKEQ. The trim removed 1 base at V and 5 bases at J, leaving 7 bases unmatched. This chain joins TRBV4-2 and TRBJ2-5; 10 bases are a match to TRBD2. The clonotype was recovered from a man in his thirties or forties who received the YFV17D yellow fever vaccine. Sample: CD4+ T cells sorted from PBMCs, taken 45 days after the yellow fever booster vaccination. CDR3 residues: CASSQVIAGGGETQYF. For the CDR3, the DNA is TGTGCCAGCAGCCAAGTGATAGCGGGAGGAGGGGAGACCCAGTACTTC.